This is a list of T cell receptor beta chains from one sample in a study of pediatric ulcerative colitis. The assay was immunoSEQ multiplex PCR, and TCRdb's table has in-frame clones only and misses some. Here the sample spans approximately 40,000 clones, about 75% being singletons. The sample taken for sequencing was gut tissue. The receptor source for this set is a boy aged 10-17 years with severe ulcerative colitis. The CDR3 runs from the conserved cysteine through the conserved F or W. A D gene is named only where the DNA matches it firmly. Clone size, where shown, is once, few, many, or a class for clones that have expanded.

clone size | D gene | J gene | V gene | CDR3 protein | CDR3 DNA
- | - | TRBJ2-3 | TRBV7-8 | CASSFLGGPEDTQYF | TGTGCCAGCAGCTTTCTCGGGGGACCGGAAGATACGCAGTATTTT
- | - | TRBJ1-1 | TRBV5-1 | CASSLSTGHAEAFF | TGCGCCAGCAGCCTGTCCACAGGGCACGCTGAAGCTTTCTTT
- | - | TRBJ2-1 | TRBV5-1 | CASSLDSNNEQFF | TGCGCCAGCAGCTTGGACAGCAACAATGAGCAGTTCTTC
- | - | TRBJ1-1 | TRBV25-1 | CASSEVGVTEAFF | TGTGCCAGCAGTGAAGTAGGCGTCACTGAAGCTTTCTTT
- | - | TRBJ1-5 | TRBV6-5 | CASSYGGANQPQHF | TGTGCCAGCAGTTACGGGGGCGCCAATCAGCCCCAGCATTTT
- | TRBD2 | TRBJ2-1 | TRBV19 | CASSFDSGGRDEQFF | TGTGCCAGTAGTTTCGACTCCGGGGGGAGGGATGAGCAGTTCTTC
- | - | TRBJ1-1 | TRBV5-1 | CASSLARNTEAFF | TGCGCCAGCAGCCTTGCCCGGAACACTGAAGCTTTCTTT
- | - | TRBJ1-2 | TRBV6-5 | CASSPIIGNYGYTF | TGTGCCAGCAGTCCTATTATAGGGAACTATGGCTACACCTTC
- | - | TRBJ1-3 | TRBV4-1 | CASSGERYRVVSGNTIYF | TGCGCCAGCAGCGGAGAAAGATACAGGGTAGTTTCTGGAAACACCATATATTTT
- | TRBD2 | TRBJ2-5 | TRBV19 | CASSSLGGNQETQYF | TGTGCCAGTAGTAGCCTGGGGGGGAACCAAGAGACCCAGTACTTC
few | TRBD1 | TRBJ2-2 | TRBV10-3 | CATLKPGQGNTGELFF | TGTGCCACCTTAAAACCGGGACAGGGAAACACCGGGGAGCTGTTTTTT
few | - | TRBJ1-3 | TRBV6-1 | CASSEGGAVSGNTIYF | TGTGCCAGCAGTGAAGGAGGGGCTGTGTCTGGAAACACCATATATTTT
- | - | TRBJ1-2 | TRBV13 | CASSPRSPARDGYTF | TGTGCCAGCAGCCCCCGATCCCCCGCCCGAGATGGCTACACCTTC
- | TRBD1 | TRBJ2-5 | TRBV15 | CATSSLTGTGQETQYF | TGTGCCACCAGCAGCTTAACCGGGACAGGTCAAGAGACCCAGTACTTC
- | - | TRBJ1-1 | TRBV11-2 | CASSVIVNTEAFF | TGTGCCAGCAGCGTGATCGTGAACACTGAAGCTTTCTTT
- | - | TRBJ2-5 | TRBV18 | CASSPMGGPVKTQYF | TGTGCCAGCTCACCGATGGGGGGGCCGGTAAAGACCCAGTACTTC
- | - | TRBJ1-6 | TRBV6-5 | CASRAQGSYNSPLHF | TGTGCCAGCAGAGCCCAGGGGTCCTATAATTCACCCCTCCACTTT
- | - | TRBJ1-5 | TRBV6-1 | CASSVVRGQPQHF | TGTGCCAGCAGTGTCGTAAGAGGTCAGCCCCAGCATTTT
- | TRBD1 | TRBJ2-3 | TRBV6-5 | CASSYHRTGITDTQYF | TGTGCCAGCAGTTACCATAGGACAGGGATCACAGATACGCAGTATTTT
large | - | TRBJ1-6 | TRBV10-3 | CAIRDDTVGVSPLHF | TGTGCCATCAGGGATGACACAGTGGGTGTATCACCCCTCCACTTT
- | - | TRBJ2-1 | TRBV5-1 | CASSWSTSSYNEQFF | TGCGCCAGCAGCTGGAGCACGAGCTCCTACAATGAGCAGTTCTTC
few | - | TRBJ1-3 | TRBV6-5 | CASSLGGPLSGNTIYF | TGTGCCAGCAGTTTGGGGGGTCCCCTCTCTGGAAACACCATATATTTT
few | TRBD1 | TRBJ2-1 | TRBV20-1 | CSGDSYNEQFF | TGCAGTGGGGACAGTTACAATGAGCAGTTCTTC
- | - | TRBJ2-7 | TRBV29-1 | CSVAGVSYEQYF | TGCAGCGTTGCGGGAGTCTCCTACGAGCAGTACTTC
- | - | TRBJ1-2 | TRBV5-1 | CASSLDGNGYTF | TGCGCCAGCAGCTTGGATGGAAATGGCTACACCTTC
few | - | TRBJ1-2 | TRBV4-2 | CASSQEVGTPEGGYTF | TGTGCCAGCAGCCAAGAAGTAGGGACACCCGAGGGGGGCTACACCTTC
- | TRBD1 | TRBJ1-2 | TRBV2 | CASSRPRPGQGHYGYTF | TGTGCCAGCAGTCGACCCCGTCCCGGACAGGGCCACTATGGCTACACCTTC
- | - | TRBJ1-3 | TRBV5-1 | CASSLSVGSGNTIYF | TGCGCCAGCAGCTTGTCCGTTGGCTCTGGAAACACCATATATTTT
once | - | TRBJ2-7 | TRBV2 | CASSDGLRDEQYF | TGTGCCAGCAGCGACGGACTCCGTGACGAGCAGTACTTC
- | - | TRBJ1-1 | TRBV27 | CASSLSADPATEAFF | TGTGCCAGCAGTTTATCGGCCGACCCAGCTACTGAAGCTTTCTTT
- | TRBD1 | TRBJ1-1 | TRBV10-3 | CAISGGTGRDTEAFF | TGTGCCATCAGCGGCGGGACAGGGAGGGACACTGAAGCTTTCTTT
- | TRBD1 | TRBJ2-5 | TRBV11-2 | CASSLTGGFGETQYF | TGTGCCAGCAGCTTAACAGGGGGCTTTGGAGAGACCCAGTACTTC
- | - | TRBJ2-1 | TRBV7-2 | CASSPNYNEQFF | TGTGCCAGCAGCCCAAACTACAATGAGCAGTTCTTC
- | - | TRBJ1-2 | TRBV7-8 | CASSSHPPHYGYTF | TGTGCCAGCAGCTCACATCCTCCTCACTATGGCTACACCTTC
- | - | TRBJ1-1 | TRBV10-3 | CAITQGTENTEAFF | TGTGCCATCACCCAAGGGACGGAGAACACTGAAGCTTTCTTT
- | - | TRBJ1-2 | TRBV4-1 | CASSQGEAGSYGYTF | TGCGCCAGCAGCCAAGGAGAGGCAGGGAGCTATGGCTACACCTTC
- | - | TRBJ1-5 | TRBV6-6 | CASSYSLDQPQHF | TGTGCCAGCAGTTACTCCCTGGATCAGCCCCAGCATTTT
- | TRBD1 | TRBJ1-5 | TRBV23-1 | CASSPAGTGFSQPQHF | TGCGCCAGCAGCCCGGCCGGGACAGGGTTCTCTCAGCCCCAGCATTTT
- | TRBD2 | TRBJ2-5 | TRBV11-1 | CASSLAGTSFQETQYF | TGTGCCAGCAGCTTAGCGGGGACTAGCTTTCAAGAGACCCAGTACTTC
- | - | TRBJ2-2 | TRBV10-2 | CASSGGNTGELFF | TGCGCCAGCAGTGGGGGGAACACCGGGGAGCTGTTTTTT